Presented here are 7 T cell receptor beta chains from one specimen sequenced in a study of blood T cell repertoires in COVID-19. TCRdb's copy holds only in-frame clones and misses some; the assay was immunoSEQ multiplex PCR. The table has approximately 80,000 clones, 70% to 80% seen once. Specimen: peripheral blood. The receptors originated from a man aged 45-60 years with active or convalescent COVID-19.

The CDR3 sequence is CASSYSDGTGGTYSNQPQHF. DNA for the CDR3: TGTGCCAGCAGTTACTCCGACGGGACAGGGGGTACCTATAGCAATCAGCCCCAGCATTTT. This chain links TRBV6-2 or TRBV6-3 with TRBJ1-5; 11 nucleotides line up with TRBD1. From germline, CDR1 is MNHEY and CDR2 SVGEGT. Trimming removed 0 bases from V and 0 bases from J; junction bases left unmatched: 10. This CDR3 comprises 20 residues.

The gene calls are TRBV11-2 and TRBJ2-5; D is undetermined. V dropped 4 bases and J dropped 2 bases, with 11 bases sitting between them. This CDR3 is 14 amino acids long. In germline, CDR1 is SGHAT, CDR2 FQNNGV. CDR3 sequence: CASSSPPQQETQYF. As DNA, the CDR3 is TGTGCCAGCAGCTCCCCCCCGCAGCAAGAGACCCAGTACTTC.

This chain uses TRBV18 with TRBJ1-6; possible D gene TRBD1, 5 bases. The V gene lost 3 bases and the J gene lost 8 bases, with 14 bases spanning the gap. Germline V lookup: CDR1 KGHSH, CDR2 LQKENI. The CDR3 spans 15 residues. DNA for the CDR3: TGTGCCAGCTCACCGGGGGGGATTAGGGATTCACCCCTCCACTTT. It yields the protein CASSPGGIRDSPLHF. Complete variable domain (other parts from reference TRBV18 and TRBJ1-6): NAGVMQNPRHLVRRRGQEARLRCSPMKGHSHVYWYRQLPEEGLKFMVYLQKENIIDESGMPKERFSAEFPKEGPSILRIQQVVRGDSAAYFCASSPGGIRDSPLHFGNGTRLTVT.

This chain links TRBV27 with TRBJ2-7, with 7 bases identical to TRBD1. The junction had 8 bases not matched to a gene; V was cut back by 3 bases and J by 3 bases. The CDR3 is made up of 15 amino acids. Per germline, CDR1 MNHEY and CDR2 SMNVEV (reference sequence). The CDR3 here is CASSLAPGQIYEQYF. Here the CDR3 DNA reads TGTGCCAGCAGTTTGGCTCCGGGACAGATCTACGAGCAGTACTTC.

V usage is TRBV10-3 and J usage is TRBJ2-5; 9 bases are a match to TRBD2. Germline values: CDR1 ENHRY, CDR2 SYGVKD. CDR3 length: 14 amino acids. Trimming removed 4 bases from V and 5 bases from J; junction bases left unmatched: 5. CDR3 loop: CAISGRTSVETQYF. The CDR3 DNA sequence: TGTGCCATCAGTGGCCGGACTAGCGTGGAGACCCAGTACTTC.

This rearrangement joins TRBV19 to TRBJ1-1; D unresolved. The germline V gene encodes CDR1 LNHDA and CDR2 SQIVND (reference sequence). The CDR3 contains 12 residues. Trimming removed 10 bases from V and 6 bases from J, with 15 bases in between. CDR3 DNA sequence: TGTGCCACGCTTCAACGGGAGGCTGAAGCTTTCTTT. Translating gives CATLQREAEAFF.

The chain has TRBV19 and TRBJ1-6, with 9 bases that match TRBD1. The trim removed 8 bases at V and 7 bases at J, leaving 6 bases unmatched. Germline CDR1 and CDR2: LNHDA and SQIVND (reference sequence). The CDR3 consists of 14 residues. The CDR3 spells CASVRDRANSPLHF. The CDR3 DNA reads as TGTGCCAGTGTCCGGGACAGGGCCAATTCACCCCTCCACTTT.